A selection of T cell receptor beta chains follows, all from one sample in a study of T-cell reconstitution after alpha-beta-depleted transplantation in children. TCRdb ran MiXCR on the PCR reads and lists one entry per CDR3 protein. This sample has approximately 490,000 distinct CDR3 sequences, with roughly a tenth found just once. The input for sequencing was PBMCs, taken before TCRalphabeta/CD19-depleted stem cell transplant. The receptors derive from a child aged 2 to 15 with inherited bone marrow failure, due to receive a stem cell transplant. CDR3s include the opening cysteine and the closing phenylalanine or tryptophan. Each record gives: CDR3 length, V gene, J gene, D gene, clone size, CDR3 protein, CDR3 DNA. The D gene is left open where the match is weak. Size values are once, few and many counts, or a class for expanded clones, and some rows have none.

16,TRBV27,TRBJ2-1,TRBD2,many,CASSGFSGMASDEQFF,TGTGCCAGCTCAGGATTTAGCGGGATGGCCAGTGATGAGCAGTTCTTC
15,TRBV10-3,TRBJ2-3,TRBD2,many,CAIMEASGRADTQYF,TGTGCCATCATGGAGGCCAGCGGGAGAGCAGATACGCAGTATTTT
16,TRBV4-3,TRBJ2-1,-,many,CASSRRLESSYNEQFF,TGCGCCAGCAGTCGGAGACTGGAGAGCTCCTACAATGAGCAGTTCTTC
15,TRBV19,TRBJ2-1,TRBD2,many,CASQNLAGGYNEQFF,TGTGCCAGTCAGAATCTAGCGGGAGGGTACAATGAGCAGTTCTTC
14,TRBV4-3,TRBJ2-3,-,few,CASSQGSEGATQYF,TGCGCCAGCAGCCAAGGTTCAGAGGGAGCAACGCAGTATTTT
16,TRBV18,TRBJ1-6,TRBD1,-,CASSPVPQGADSPLHF,TGTGCCAGCTCACCCGTACCGCAGGGGGCCGATTCACCCCTCCACTTT
12,TRBV29-1,TRBJ2-1,-,many,CSVVQSGSEQFF,TGCAGCGTTGTTCAGAGCGGATCTGAGCAGTTCTTC
15,TRBV19,TRBJ1-1,TRBD1,few,CASSIYGTGVSEAFF,TGTGCCAGTAGTATTTACGGGACAGGGGTTTCTGAAGCTTTCTTT
20,TRBV4-1,TRBJ2-2,TRBD1,many,CASSQESRGDRGPNTGELFF,TGCGCCAGCAGCCAAGAAAGTCGAGGGGACAGGGGCCCGAACACCGGGGAGCTGTTTTTT
13,TRBV7-2,TRBJ2-5,-,many,CASSASGGQSQYF,TGTGCCAGCAGCGCGTCCGGGGGGCAGTCCCAGTACTTC
11,TRBV29-1,TRBJ1-1,TRBD1,-,CSARTGSEAFF,TGCAGCGCCAGGACAGGCTCAGAAGCTTTCTTT
15,TRBV24-1,TRBJ2-4,TRBD1,-,CATSEFHRDRNIQYF,TGTGCCACCAGTGAGTTCCACCGGGACAGAAACATTCAGTACTTC
13,TRBV27,TRBJ2-7,TRBD2,many,CASSFSGSGEQYF,TGTGCCAGCAGTTTTAGCGGGAGTGGCGAGCAGTACTTC
13,TRBV9,TRBJ2-7,-,many,CASSPDIFDEQYF,TGTGCCAGCAGCCCTGATATCTTCGACGAGCAGTACTTC
16,TRBV20-1,TRBJ2-1,-,few,CSARESRASSYNEQFF,TGCAGTGCTAGAGAATCGAGGGCGAGCTCCTACAATGAGCAGTTCTTC
15,TRBV6-5,TRBJ1-2,-,many,CASSYSGWTMGGYTF,TGTGCCAGCAGTTACTCGGGCTGGACCATGGGAGGCTACACCTTC
16,TRBV28,TRBJ1-6,-,many,CASSPNPFNVNSPLHF,TGTGCCAGCAGTCCGAATCCCTTTAACGTAAATTCACCCCTCCACTTT
16,TRBV20-1,TRBJ2-7,TRBD2,few,CSADHGLAGLGYEQYF,TGCAGTGCTGACCACGGACTAGCGGGGTTGGGTTACGAGCAGTACTTC
12,TRBV20-1,TRBJ2-3,-,many,CSAEDYTDTQYF,TGCAGTGCTGAGGATTACACAGATACGCAGTATTTT
18,TRBV6-5,TRBJ1-1,TRBD1,few,CASSSHIPGTGENTEAFF,TGTGCCAGCAGTTCCCATATACCCGGGACAGGGGAGAACACTGAAGCTTTCTTT
12,TRBV7-9,TRBJ1-4,-,-,CASSLVDEKLFF,TGTGCCAGCAGCTTAGTCGATGAAAAACTGTTTTTT
15,TRBV10-3,TRBJ2-1,TRBD2,many,CAISGRIAGGKEQFF,TGTGCCATCAGTGGGCGAATAGCGGGAGGGAAAGAGCAGTTCTTC
10,TRBV20-1,TRBJ1-2,-,many,CSAPNYGYTF,TGCAGTGCTCCTAACTATGGCTACACCTTC
14,TRBV5-1,TRBJ2-7,-,many,CASSQSDVAYEQYF,TGCGCCAGCAGCCAGAGCGACGTAGCCTACGAGCAGTACTTC
15,TRBV5-1,TRBJ2-7,TRBD2,few,CASSLEASGPVEQYF,TGCGCCAGCAGCTTGGAGGCTAGCGGGCCGGTGGAGCAGTACTTC
14,TRBV27,TRBJ2-7,TRBD1,-,CASSLSRQGHEQYF,TGTGCCAGCAGTTTATCGAGACAGGGGCACGAGCAGTACTTC
15,TRBV6-2/TRBV6-3,TRBJ1-5,-,few,CASSLSDGSNQPQHF,TGTGCCAGCAGTCTCTCTGACGGTAGCAATCAGCCCCAGCATTTT
16,TRBV9,TRBJ1-1,TRBD1,many,CASSALSGGMNTEAFF,TGTGCCAGCAGCGCTCTATCAGGGGGAATGAACACTGAAGCTTTCTTT
13,TRBV12-3/TRBV12-4,TRBJ2-5,TRBD1,few,CASSTTGGETQYF,TGTGCCAGCAGTACTACAGGGGGCGAGACCCAGTACTTC
17,TRBV19,TRBJ2-7,TRBD1,few,CASSAGQGAGPSYEQYF,TGTGCCAGTAGTGCCGGACAGGGGGCCGGACCATCCTACGAGCAGTACTTC
12,TRBV9,TRBJ2-7,TRBD2,-,CASSVGEGKQYF,TGTGCCAGCAGCGTAGGGGAGGGTAAGCAGTACTTC
13,TRBV12-3/TRBV12-4,TRBJ1-1,-,many,CASSFWENTEAFF,TGTGCCAGCAGTTTTTGGGAGAACACTGAAGCTTTCTTT
16,TRBV27,TRBJ2-1,-,many,CASSKGGDGVYNEQFF,TGTGCCAGCAGCAAGGGGGGGGACGGAGTTTACAATGAGCAGTTCTTC
14,TRBV12-3/TRBV12-4,TRBJ1-5,-,many,CASSWSGADQPQHF,TGTGCCAGCAGTTGGTCGGGAGCTGATCAGCCCCAGCATTTT
13,TRBV15,TRBJ2-7,-,many,CATSSLVGYEQYF,TGTGCCACCAGCAGCCTAGTAGGCTACGAGCAGTACTTC
14,TRBV5-4,TRBJ1-1,-,-,CASSLSEAAIEAFF,TGTGCCAGCAGCTTGTCTGAGGCGGCTATTGAAGCTTTCTTT
12,TRBV2,TRBJ2-7,TRBD1,many,CASSVDRGEQYF,TGTGCCAGCAGTGTAGACAGGGGCGAGCAGTACTTC
16,TRBV29-1,TRBJ2-1,TRBD2,many,CSVEAGGTSAYNEQFF,TGCAGCGTTGAAGCAGGCGGGACTAGCGCCTACAATGAGCAGTTCTTC
14,TRBV7-9,TRBJ2-7,-,-,CASSLDGGFAGWDF,TGTGCCAGCAGCTTGGACGGTGGGTTCGCGGGGTGGGACTTC
14,TRBV12-3/TRBV12-4,TRBJ2-2,-,few,CASILEGGTGELFF,TGTGCCAGCATCCTCGAGGGGGGCACCGGGGAGCTGTTTTTT
14,TRBV28,TRBJ2-7,-,many,CASSLLGPSYEQYF,TGTGCCAGCAGTTTATTGGGCCCCTCCTACGAGCAGTACTTC
11,TRBV6-5,TRBJ1-1,-,many,CASRGGRAAFF,TGTGCCAGCAGGGGGGGGAGGGCTGCTTTCTTT
14,TRBV6-2/TRBV6-3,TRBJ2-7,TRBD2,few,CASSPGLTDYEQYF,TGTGCCAGCAGTCCGGGACTAACGGACTACGAGCAGTACTTC
15,TRBV20-1,TRBJ2-1,-,few,CSASKGPASYNEQFF,TGCAGTGCTAGCAAGGGTCCCGCCTCCTACAATGAGCAGTTCTTC
13,TRBV29-1,TRBJ2-1,-,many,CSIIGGVLVEQFF,TGCAGTATCATCGGAGGGGTCTTGGTTGAGCAGTTCTTC
13,TRBV6-6,TRBJ2-4,-,many,CASSKQGENIQYF,TGTGCCAGCAGCAAACAGGGTGAAAACATTCAGTACTTC
16,TRBV6-2/TRBV6-3,TRBJ2-1,TRBD2,few,CASSFLGREGYNEQFF,TGTGCCAGCAGTTTTTTGGGGCGGGAGGGCTACAATGAGCAGTTCTTC
17,TRBV20-1,TRBJ2-7,TRBD2,many,CSARDRTSGRAFYEQYF,TGCAGTGCTAGAGATCGGACTAGCGGGAGGGCCTTCTACGAGCAGTACTTC
14,TRBV7-9,TRBJ2-5,-,few,CASSLGGQKETQYF,TGTGCCAGCAGCTTAGGTGGGCAGAAAGAGACCCAGTACTTC
15,TRBV20-1,TRBJ2-3,-,few,CSANSPRAIADTQYF,TGCAGTGCTAATAGCCCAAGAGCAATCGCAGATACGCAGTATTTT
14,TRBV7-9,TRBJ2-7,-,-,CASSGWSGDYEQYF,TGTGCCAGCAGCGGATGGTCAGGGGACTACGAGCAGTACTTC
14,TRBV9,TRBJ2-7,-,many,CASSVDWTLPEQYF,TGTGCCAGCAGCGTAGACTGGACACTCCCCGAGCAGTACTTC
16,TRBV11-1,TRBJ2-2,-,few,CASSLGLEGRAGELFF,TGTGCCAGCAGCTTGGGCCTCGAGGGAAGGGCCGGGGAGCTGTTTTTT
15,TRBV27,TRBJ2-3,TRBD2,many,CASSSPPAGADTQYF,TGTGCCAGCAGTTCCCCCCCGGCGGGAGCAGATACGCAGTATTTT
14,TRBV7-9,TRBJ1-4,TRBD1,few,CASSKGQSNEKLFF,TGTGCCAGCAGCAAGGGACAGTCTAATGAAAAACTGTTTTTT